Below are 18 T cell receptor beta chains sequenced from a single sample in a study of regulatory T cells in long-lasting Graves disease (dated by TCRdb to the early 2020s). What the time point label conveys for this sample: newly diagnosed GD, antithyroid drugs for less than 3 months. For both TCR sequencing and RNA sequencing, RNA was extracted from PBMCs in TRIzol. Library method: multiplex PCR. Sequencing used an Illumina HiSeq 4000. TCR beta libraries were built with iRepertoire HTBI primers and Arm-PCR amplification of CDR3 regions. Starting from the raw public reads, TCRdb applied fastp trimming at Q25, assembled clones with MiXCR and retained in-frame beta chains. Records with the same CDR3 protein are collapsed into one entry carrying the most frequent genes and DNA. The sample table contains about 440,000 distinct CDR3 sequences; only one count was recorded for about 15% of them. Clones ranked in the top ten supply 16% of the sample.

The same sample was also studied in work on T cells in Graves' hyperthyroidism and ophthalmopathy.

The sequencing used peripheral blood mononuclear cells (PBMCs), collected at new diagnosis, from a patient treated with antithyroid drugs. Receptors were obtained from a woman aged 25 to 39 with Graves disease. Donor details come from another sample of the same person, matched by shared clones.

This clonotype has only a few counts. This sequence joins TRBV20-1 and TRBJ2-3; 9 bases agree with TRBD2. V shed 5 bases and J 1 base; nucleotides not matched to a gene: 7. The germline CDR1 and CDR2 sequences are DFQATT and SNEGSKA (reference sequence). There are 15 residues in the CDR3. CDR3 loop: CSAGGLARGTDTQYF. The CDR3 coding sequence is TGCAGTGCTGGAGGACTAGCGAGGGGCACAGATACGCAGTATTTT.

This clonotype was observed many times. The chain has TRBV20-1 and TRBJ1-1, with D tentatively TRBD1 (6 bases). Trimming cost V 2 bases and J 4 bases, with 8 bases left between them. Germline-derived CDR1 and CDR2 are DFQATT and SNEGSKA (reference sequence). The CDR3 length is 12 residues. The CDR3 reads CSARSGATEAFF. The CDR3 coding sequence is TGCAGTGCTAGATCGGGGGCCACTGAAGCTTTCTTT.

This clonotype was counted ten times or more. The rearrangement joins TRBV14 to TRBJ2-1; possibly TRBD1 for D (9 bases). V was shortened by 1 base and J by 9 bases, with 19 bases between the two germline ends. Germline CDR1 SGHDN, CDR2 FVKESK. The CDR3 consists of 16 residues. CDR3 loop: CASSQVGTGSGGEQFF. CDR3 sequence (DNA): TGTGCCAGCAGCCAAGTCGGGACAGGGAGCGGGGGTGAGCAGTTCTTC.

In its sample, this clonotype was seen many times. The chain uses TRBV11-3 and TRBJ2-3; the D gene is possibly TRBD2 (5 bases). Trimming cost V 4 bases and J 1 base, with 18 bases left between them. This CDR3 has 17 residues. Germline lookup yields CDR1 SGHNT and CDR2 YENEEA. The CDR3 DNA sequence: TGTGCCAGCAGCTCCTACCCCGAAGTGAGGGGCACAGATACGCAGTATTTT. Its protein product is CASSSYPEVRGTDTQYF.

This clonotype showed up just a few times. This chain uses TRBV7-3 with TRBJ1-6; 8 bases are a match to TRBD1. V shed 5 bases, J shed 7 bases, and the junction held 7 bases outside the gene matches. This CDR3 has 15 residues. Per the germline V gene, CDR1 is SGHTA and CDR2 is FQGTGA. This chain's CDR3 is CASSPGDRTNSPLHF. The CDR3 nucleotides are TGTGCCAGCAGCCCGGGGGACAGGACGAATTCACCCCTCCACTTT.

This clonotype was seen many times. The chain combines TRBV3-1 with TRBJ2-7, with 10 bases identical to TRBD2. Trimming cost V 0 bases and J 4 bases; bases outside gene matches: 3. The CDR3 totals 15 residues. Germline CDR1 reads LGHDT; CDR2 reads YNNKEL (reference sequence). In DNA form, the CDR3 reads TGTGCCAGCAGCCAAGATGGAGCGGGAGGGTACGAGCAGTACTTC. As protein: CASSQDGAGGYEQYF.

V is TRBV19 and J is TRBJ2-2; 7 nucleotides align to TRBD2. V shed 3 bases, J shed 6 bases, and the junction held 13 bases outside the gene matches. The V gene's germline CDR1 is LNHDA and CDR2 SQIVND (reference sequence). CDR3 length: 17 amino acids. The CDR3 reads CASSIGGWEGGPGELFF. The CDR3 DNA reads as TGTGCCAGTAGTATTGGTGGGTGGGAGGGAGGCCCCGGGGAGCTGTTTTTT.

This clonotype was seen at least ten times. The genes are TRBV10-3 and TRBJ1-2, with TRBD1 identical over 7 bases. This CDR3 contains 13 residues. Germline CDR1 ENHRY, CDR2 SYGVKD. The V and J ends lost 10 bases and 4 bases, in that order; junction bases with no gene match: 9. The CDR3 is CATKPRDSYGYTF. The CDR3 nucleotides are TGTGCCACCAAGCCTCGGGACAGCTATGGCTACACCTTC.

This clonotype has ten or more counts. The chain recombines TRBV20-1 with TRBJ1-1, with TRBD1 as a possible D gene (6 bases). CDR3 length: 14 amino acids. The V and J ends lost 3 bases and 2 bases respectively, with 13 bases between them. Germline CDR1 DFQATT, CDR2 SNEGSKA (reference sequence). CDR3 DNA: TGCAGTGCTAGGAATGACAGGACTAACACTGAAGCTTTCTTT. Its translation is CSARNDRTNTEAFF.

This clonotype showed up many times. The chain links TRBV5-1 to TRBJ2-7; no clear D gene. The CDR3 is 15 amino acids. V was shortened by 0 bases and J by 2 bases, with 12 bases between the two germline ends. Germline loops: CDR1 SGHRS, CDR2 YFSETQ. CDR3 in DNA: TGCGCCAGCAGCTTGGGAGTCAGACCACCCTACGAGCAGTACTTC. Translating gives CASSLGVRPPYEQYF. Looking up the rest from reference TRBV5-1 and TRBJ2-7 gives the full variable domain: KAGVTQTPRYLIKTRGQQVTLSCSPISGHRSVSWYQQTPGQGLQFLFEYFSETQRNKGNFPGRFSGRQFSNSRSEMNVSTLELGDSALYLCASSLGVRPPYEQYFGPGTRLTVT.

The V gene is TRBV5-4, the J gene TRBJ2-5, with D possibly matching TRBD2 (6 bases). Per germline, CDR1 SGHNT and CDR2 YYREEE (reference sequence). This CDR3 has 15 amino acids. V was shortened by 3 bases and J by 4 bases, with 16 bases between the two germline ends. CDR3 in amino acids: CASSSAFAGRETQYF. In DNA form, the CDR3 reads TGTGCCAGCAGCTCAGCTTTTGCGGGGAGAGAGACCCAGTACTTC. Using reference TRBV5-4 and TRBJ2-5 for the parts outside the CDR3, the full variable domain is ETGVTQSPTHLIKTRGQQVTLRCSSQSGHNTVSWYQQALGQGPQFIFQYYREEENGRGNFPPRFSGLQFPNYSSELNVNALELDDSALYLCASSSAFAGRETQYFGPGTRLLVL.

This chain uses TRBV7-9 with TRBJ2-1, with 11 bases lining up with TRBD1. Germline CDR1 reads SEHNR; CDR2 reads FQNEAQ (reference sequence). There are 14 residues in the CDR3. V shed 4 bases and J 8 bases; nucleotides not matched to a gene: 4. The CDR3: CASSSGQGVDEQFF. The DNA of the CDR3 is TGTGCCAGCAGCTCGGGACAGGGGGTGGATGAGCAGTTCTTC.

This clonotype has only one observation. A read error likely explains this, since a far larger clone differs by one base. This CDR3 is missing its conserved last phenylalanine or tryptophan, likely due to a read error. V is TRBV11-1 and J is TRBJ2-3; tentative D call: TRBD2 (6 bases). Germline CDR1 SGHAT, CDR2 FQDESV (reference sequence). This CDR3 is 15 amino acids long. Trimming left V 4 bases short and J 1 base short, with 12 bases between. CDR3 nucleotides: TGTGCCAGCAGCTACCGACTAGAACGCACAGATACGCAGTATTAT. The encoded protein is CASSYRLERTDTQYY.

This clonotype was found many times. J is TRBJ1-1 and V is TRBV12-3 or TRBV12-4, with TRBD1 as a possible D gene (5 bases). The CDR3 is 14 residues long. V was trimmed by 1 base and J by 2 bases, leaving 8 bases between them. This CDR3 is CASSLGGPNTEAFF. The CDR3 DNA reads TGTGCCAGCAGTTTAGGGGGACCCAACACTGAAGCTTTCTTT.

This clonotype occurred many times. The chain combines TRBV6-1 with TRBJ2-1, with D perhaps matching TRBD1 (5 bases). This CDR3 contains 14 residues. Germline CDR1 reads MNHNS; CDR2 reads SASEGT. Trimming removed 6 bases at V and 1 base at J, with 10 bases between. The CDR3 bases are TGTGCCAGCAGGAAGGGGCGATCCTACAATGAGCAGTTCTTC. This gives the protein CASRKGRSYNEQFF.

The chain has TRBV24-1 and TRBJ2-3, with 15 bases that match TRBD2. The germline V gene encodes CDR1 KGHDR and CDR2 SFDVKD. Trimming took 2 bases from V and 0 from J; bases not matched to a gene: 5. This CDR3 region has 19 residues. This CDR3 is CATSDSGTSGRKSTDTQYF. The DNA for the CDR3 is TGTGCCACCAGTGATTCCGGGACTAGCGGGAGGAAAAGCACAGATACGCAGTATTTT.

This sequence joins TRBV6-1 and TRBJ2-4; TRBD1 matches at 8 bases. Germline V gene lookup returns CDR1 MNHNS and CDR2 SASEGT. Losses at the gene ends were 6 bases for V and 0 bases for J; bases not matched to a gene: 4. This CDR3 has 15 residues. CDR3 bases: TGTGCCAGCAGGGGACAGGATGTAGCCAAAAACATTCAGTACTTC. Encoded protein: CASRGQDVAKNIQYF.

This clonotype has a handful of counts. The chain is built from TRBV12-3 or TRBV12-4 and TRBJ2-3, with D hard to call. The CDR3 runs 12 residues. V was clipped by 6 bases and J by 2 bases, with 6 bases between them. The CDR3 bases are TGTGCCAGCAGGAGGATCACAGATACGCAGTATTTT. As protein: CASRRITDTQYF.